This passage covers 26 T cell receptor beta chains from one sample sequenced in a study of blood T cell repertoires in COVID-19. Produced via immunoSEQ multiplex PCR; TCRdb's table is partial and in-frame only. The sample has over 150,000 clones, around 82% seen once. Sample: peripheral blood. Receptor source: a woman in her 70s who had recovered from COVID-19.

The V gene is TRBV18, the J gene TRBJ1-2; TRBD1 aligns across 8 bases. The germline gives CDR1 KGHSH, CDR2 LQKENI. Losses at the gene ends were 6 bases for V and 5 bases for J; bases not matched to a gene: 11. CDR3 length equals 15 residues. The CDR3: CASSLGTGETYGYTF. CDR3 nucleotide sequence: TGTGCCAGCTCTCTCGGGACAGGCGAAACATATGGCTACACCTTC.

This chain links TRBV30 with TRBJ1-5, with D uncertain. The germline CDR1 and CDR2 sequences are GTSNPN and SVGIG (reference sequence). This CDR3 is 14 amino acids long. The V and J ends lost 0 bases and 0 bases respectively, with 6 bases between them. Here the CDR3 DNA reads TGTGCCTGGAGTGTACGCGGTAGCAATCAGCCCCAGCATTTT. It codes for CAWSVRGSNQPQHF. The full variable domain, with the rest looked up from reference TRBV30 and TRBJ1-5, is SQTIHQWPATLVQPVGSPLSLECTVEGTSNPNLYWYRQAAGRGLQLLFYSVGIGQISSEVPQNLSASRPQDRQFILSSKKLLLSDSGFYLCAWSVRGSNQPQHFGDGTRLSIL.

The J gene is TRBJ2-7, the V gene TRBV29-1, with 10 bases lining up with TRBD1. This CDR3 is 13 amino acids long. Losses at the gene ends were 6 bases for V and 7 bases for J; bases not matched to a gene: 9. CDR1 and CDR2 from the germline V gene are SQVTM and ANQGSEA. Written as DNA, the CDR3 is TGCAGCGTGGCCGGGACAGGGGTGGGTGAGCAGTACTTC. This translates into CSVAGTGVGEQYF.

J is TRBJ2-1 and V is TRBV9; TRBD2 matches 7 bases. V dropped 6 bases and J dropped 6; count of bases not matched to a gene: 15. The length of the CDR3 is 16 residues. Germline assignment: CDR1 SGDLS and CDR2 YYNGEE. The CDR3 nucleotides are TGTGCCAGCACCCCCGGGGACTACCCGGGGGGCAATGAGCAGTTCTTC. This gives the protein CASTPGDYPGGNEQFF.

Written as DNA, the CDR3 is TGTGCCAGCAGCTTAAACGGCAGGGAAGGGGCTAACTATGGCTACACCTTC. Translated: CASSLNGREGANYGYTF. The gene calls are TRBV7-3 and TRBJ1-2; maybe TRBD1 (5 bases). Germline CDR1 reads SGHTA; CDR2 reads FQGTGA. The CDR3 is 17 residues long. Trimming pared 1 base from V and 0 bases from J, leaving 15 bases between.

Ten or more counts support this clone. The chain uses TRBV28 and TRBJ1-2, with TRBD1 matching 7 bases. The J segment lost 8 bases and the V segment lost 5 bases, leaving 11 bases of the junction unmatched. The CDR3 sequence is 14 residues long. Germline values: CDR1 MDHEN, CDR2 SYDVKM. This CDR3 is CASSPGQVSRGYTF. The CDR3 coding sequence is TGTGCCAGCAGTCCAGGACAGGTTTCCCGGGGCTACACCTTC.

This clone occurred once. The gene calls are TRBV18 and TRBJ1-1, with 8 nucleotides matching TRBD1. The length of the CDR3 is 15 residues. V dropped 6 bases and J dropped 5; count of bases not matched to a gene: 11. Germline V lookup: CDR1 KGHSH, CDR2 LQKENI. The CDR3 protein is CASSATGGRDTEAFF. The CDR3 DNA reads TGTGCCAGCTCCGCCACAGGGGGAAGGGATACTGAAGCTTTCTTT.

There are a few counts of this clone. V usage is TRBV6-5 and J usage is TRBJ2-1, with a possible D match to TRBD2 (5 bases). This CDR3 comprises 15 residues. Trimming took off 0 bases at V and 7 bases at J, with 13 bases between the two ends. In germline, CDR1 is MNHEY, CDR2 SVGAGI. DNA for the CDR3: TGTGCCAGCAGTTACTCACGGGATCCTCAAAATGAGCAGTTCTTC. The encoded protein is CASSYSRDPQNEQFF.

The rearrangement uses TRBV14 and TRBJ1-6; D is unresolved. Germline V lookup: CDR1 SGHDN, CDR2 FVKESK. V lost 0 bases and J lost 3, with 12 bases in between. The CDR3 has 17 residues. CDR3 protein: CASSQDLGGYYNSPLHF. The CDR3, as DNA: TGTGCCAGCAGCCAAGATCTGGGAGGCTACTATAATTCACCCCTCCACTTT.

This chain uses TRBV9 with TRBJ2-1; the match to TRBD2 covers 8 bases. The CDR3 contains 15 residues. Germline loops: CDR1 SGDLS, CDR2 YYNGEE. The trim removed 0 bases at V and 7 bases at J, leaving 6 bases unmatched. The CDR3 DNA is TGTGCCAGCAGCGTAGTGCTCGGGAGGGTAAATGAGCAGTTCTTC. Protein product: CASSVVLGRVNEQFF.

This chain joins TRBV13 and TRBJ2-5, with 7 bases aligning to TRBD2. The germline gives CDR1 PRHDT, CDR2 FYEKMQ (reference sequence). Trimming removed 5 bases from V and 5 bases from J; junction bases left unmatched: 11. This CDR3 has 15 amino acids. The CDR3 coding sequence is TGTGCCAGCAGCCGGGGACTAACACCACGGGAGACCCAGTACTTC. Amino acid sequence: CASSRGLTPRETQYF.

In DNA form, the CDR3 reads TGTGCCAGCAGTGAGGGGGGGGGCACAGATACGCAGTATTTT. Translated, it gives CASSEGGGTDTQYF. This sequence joins TRBV25-1 and TRBJ2-3, with TRBD2 matching over 7 bases. The CDR3 covers 14 residues. From germline, CDR1 is MGHDK and CDR2 SYGVNS. J gave up 1 base and V 3 bases, and 1 base lay outside the gene matches.

The chain combines TRBV7-2 with TRBJ1-1; D possibly corresponds to TRBD1 (6 bases). The ends were cut back, 4 bases at V and 4 bases at J, with 16 bases in the middle. There are 15 residues in the CDR3. Germline CDR1 SGHTA, CDR2 FQGNSA. Here the CDR3 reads CASSSYRVGRTEAFF. CDR3 nucleotides: TGTGCCAGCAGCTCTTACAGGGTTGGACGCACTGAAGCTTTCTTT.

This clone was counted between two and nine times. The chain links TRBV11-3 to TRBJ2-3; TRBD2 agrees at 9 bases. The CDR3 sequence is 14 residues long. Germline CDR1 reads SGHNT; CDR2 reads YENEEA. The J segment lost 3 bases and the V segment lost 2 bases, leaving 0 bases of the junction unmatched. This CDR3 reads CASSLTSGTDTQYF. DNA for the CDR3: TGTGCCAGCAGCTTAACTAGCGGGACAGATACGCAGTATTTT.

This chain joins TRBV29-1 and TRBJ2-7; D perhaps matches TRBD2 (6 bases). CDR3 length: 12 amino acids. Germline V gives CDR1 SQVTM, CDR2 ANQGSEA. The V end was cut by 4 bases, the J end by 4 bases, with 11 bases between. CDR3 region: CSVAGSSYEQYF. For the CDR3, the DNA is TGCAGCGTTGCCGGGAGTAGTTACGAGCAGTACTTC.

The chain links TRBV5-8 to TRBJ2-5; 10 nucleotides match TRBD1. V dropped 0 bases and J dropped 5; count of bases not matched to a gene: 4. This CDR3 comprises 15 residues. The V gene's germline CDR1 is SGHTS and CDR2 YDEGEE. The CDR3 loop is CASSLGQGAGETQYF. CDR3 DNA sequence: TGTGCCAGCAGCTTGGGACAGGGGGCTGGGGAGACCCAGTACTTC.

This clone was detected once. The V gene is TRBV5-6, the J gene TRBJ2-1, with TRBD2 as a possible D gene (5 bases). V shed 4 bases and J shed 5 bases, with 13 bases lying between them. CDR1 SGHDT and CDR2 YYEEEE come from the germline V gene. The CDR3 extends over 14 amino acids. This chain's CDR3 is CASSRRGPHNEQFF. DNA of the CDR3: TGTGCCAGCAGCCGTCGGGGTCCCCACAATGAGCAGTTCTTC.

This clone was detected only once. The chain employs TRBV19 and TRBJ1-5; D is perhaps TRBD1 (5 bases). V lost 6 bases and J 4 bases, leaving 13 bases between the germline ends. The CDR3 sequence is 14 residues long. The V gene's germline CDR1 is LNHDA and CDR2 SQIVND (reference sequence). This CDR3 is CASRGGRPNQPQHF. In DNA, the CDR3 is TGTGCCAGTAGGGGGGGGAGACCTAATCAGCCCCAGCATTTT. Supplemented by reference TRBV19 and TRBJ1-5, the full variable domain reads DGGITQSPKYLFRKEGQNVTLSCEQNLNHDAMYWYRQDPGQGLRLIYYSQIVNDFQKGDIAEGYSVSREKKESFPLTVTSAQKNPTAFYLCASRGGRPNQPQHFGDGTRLSIL.

The V and J genes are TRBV19 and TRBJ2-5, with 9 positions matching TRBD2. This CDR3 has 16 amino acids. The ends lost 6 bases at V and 3 bases at J; junction bases unmatched: 11. Germline values: CDR1 LNHDA, CDR2 SQIVND (reference sequence). CDR3 region: CASRFQGLAGEETQYF. The CDR3 DNA reads TGTGCCAGTAGGTTTCAGGGCTTAGCGGGGGAAGAGACCCAGTACTTC.

The rearrangement joins TRBV6-2 or TRBV6-3 to TRBJ1-5, with D maybe TRBD1 (6 bases). The CDR3 runs to 15 residues. The V gene's germline CDR1 is MNHEY and CDR2 SVGEGT. The V end lost 1 base, the J end lost 7 bases, and 14 bases lay between the germline ends. The CDR3 DNA reads as TGTGCCAGCAGTTACTTCGGGGGGAGGGGGCAGCCCCAGCATTTT. It encodes CASSYFGGRGQPQHF.

The rearrangement links TRBV6-1 to TRBJ1-5, with 11 nucleotides matching TRBD1. CDR3 length equals 15 residues. V was clipped by 2 bases and J by 6 bases; unmatched bases: 3. Germline V gene lookup returns CDR1 MNHNS and CDR2 SASEGT. Here the CDR3 DNA reads TGTGCCAGCAGTGAAAGGGGGACAGGGGGTCAGCCCCAGCATTTT. Translated: CASSERGTGGQPQHF.

This clone was recorded only once. The chain employs TRBV30 and TRBJ2-3; D unclear. The germline V gene has CDR1 GTSNPN and CDR2 SVGIG (reference sequence). This CDR3 is 13 amino acids long. V was trimmed by 4 bases and J by 0 bases, leaving 8 bases between them. The CDR3 loop reads CAWTPRSTDTQYF. In DNA form, the CDR3 reads TGTGCCTGGACCCCCAGGAGCACAGATACGCAGTATTTT.

Here the CDR3 reads CASSLAPGARGYEQYF. CDR3 nucleotides: TGTGCCAGCAGCTTGGCCCCAGGTGCCCGGGGGTACGAGCAGTACTTC. This rearrangement joins TRBV5-4 to TRBJ2-7, with D tentatively TRBD2 (6 bases). The CDR3 runs to 16 residues. V lost 0 bases to trimming and J lost 4 bases, with 17 bases between them. In germline, CDR1 is SGHNT, CDR2 YYREEE (reference sequence).

This clone was picked up one time. The V call is TRBV5-1, the J call TRBJ2-3; 7 bases map to TRBD2. The CDR3 is made up of 14 amino acids. J gave up 9 bases and V 3 bases, and 10 bases lay outside the gene matches. Germline CDR1 and CDR2: SGHRS and YFSETQ. The DNA for the CDR3 is TGCGCCAGCAGCTGGGCGGGAGAGAGCTCCACGCAGTATTTT. Translated, it gives CASSWAGESSTQYF.

The chain joins TRBV7-8 to TRBJ2-1; TRBD2 matches 13 bases. The germline V gene encodes CDR1 SGHVS and CDR2 FQNEAQ. The CDR3 covers 15 residues. V lost 5 bases, J lost 6 bases, and 4 bases stayed unmatched. For the CDR3, the DNA is TGTGCCAGCAGCCGGACTAGCGGGGGAGGCAATGAGCAGTTCTTC. As protein: CASSRTSGGGNEQFF.

In regard to this clone: A read error may account for a junction end that differs from germline. The gene calls are TRBV30 and TRBJ1-2; 8 nucleotides match TRBD1. This CDR3 has 12 amino acids. Germline CDR1 is GTSNPN and CDR2 is SVGIG (reference sequence). The CDR3, as DNA: TGTGCCTGGAGCAAGGACAGGGCCCCTGGGCTCTTC. This encodes CAWSKDRAPGLF.